Listed here are 23 T cell receptor beta chains from one sample, sequenced in a study of cytomegalovirus exposure and HLA in healthy donors. This table comes from immunoSEQ multiplex PCR, and its TCRdb copy is limited to in-frame clones, with some not included. The sample carries tens of thousands of clones, approximately 93% recorded once. The source material was PBMCs. These receptor sequences come from a woman in her twenties or thirties in good health and CMV-seropositive.

The chain joins TRBV7-2 to TRBJ2-1; 13 bases agree with TRBD2. Germline V gene sequence: CDR1 SGHTA, CDR2 FQGNSA. V shed 5 bases, J shed 0 bases, and the junction held 10 bases outside the gene matches. The CDR3 sequence is 19 residues long. CDR3 nucleotide sequence: TGTGCCAGCAGCCCGAGGACTAGCGGGAGCGCAGGCTCCTACAATGAGCAGTTCTTC. Its protein is CASSPRTSGSAGSYNEQFF.

This chain joins TRBV19 and TRBJ2-1, with D possibly being TRBD1 (5 bases). Trimming removed 5 bases from V and 1 base from J, with 12 bases in between. The CDR3 has 15 amino acids. Looked up from germline, CDR1 is LNHDA and CDR2 is SQIVND (reference sequence). CDR3: CASSYGAGSYNEQFF. For the CDR3, the DNA is TGTGCCAGTAGTTATGGGGCAGGTTCCTACAATGAGCAGTTCTTC.

The chain links TRBV4-3 to TRBJ2-2; tentative D call: TRBD1 (7 bases). The germline V gene encodes CDR1 LGHNA and CDR2 YSLEER. V was shortened by 1 base and J by 0 bases, with 12 bases between the two germline ends. CDR3 length: 17 residues. The CDR3 is CASSQAGGIANTGELFF. The CDR3 nucleotides read TGCGCCAGCAGCCAAGCAGGGGGGATCGCGAACACCGGGGAGCTGTTTTTT.

This chain links TRBV7-8 with TRBJ2-7; the match to TRBD1 covers 7 bases. CDR3 length: 14 residues. Looked up from germline, CDR1 is SGHVS and CDR2 is FQNEAQ. The junction had 11 bases not matched to a gene; V was cut back by 5 bases and J by 7 bases. The CDR3 bases are TGTGCCAGCAGCCCCGGGGCAGGGGGAAGTGAGCAGTACTTC. Translation: CASSPGAGGSEQYF. Full variable domain (outside the CDR3, taken from reference TRBV7-8 and TRBJ2-7): GAGVSQSPRYKVAKRGQDVALRCDPISGHVSLFWYQQALGQGPEFLTYFQNEAQLDKSGLPSDRFFAERPEGSVSTLKIQRTQQEDSAVYLCASSPGAGGSEQYFGPGTRLTVT.

The rearrangement links TRBV5-4 to TRBJ1-2, with 8 bases aligning to TRBD1. Germline V lookup: CDR1 SGHNT, CDR2 YYREEE (reference sequence). This CDR3 region has 13 residues. The V segment lost 4 bases and the J segment 6 bases; nucleotides outside the gene matches: 5. The CDR3 protein is CASSRGDRNGYTF. CDR3 sequence (DNA): TGTGCCAGCAGCCGAGGGGACAGGAATGGCTACACCTTC.

The V gene is TRBV10-3, the J gene TRBJ1-5; D ambiguous. This CDR3 is 15 amino acids long. CDR1 and CDR2 from the germline V gene are ENHRY and SYGVKD. V gave up 0 bases and J gave up 3 bases, with 9 bases separating them. For the CDR3, the DNA is TGTGCCATCAGTGAGTCGATACAGCACAATCAGCCCCAGCATTTT. Its translation is CAISESIQHNQPQHF.

V is TRBV10-3 and J is TRBJ1-2; no clear D gene. V was trimmed by 2 bases and J by 6 bases, leaving 16 bases between them. Germline CDR1 reads ENHRY; CDR2 reads SYGVKD. There are 15 residues in the CDR3. This chain's CDR3 is CAISEPSGLTDGYTF. CDR3 DNA sequence: TGTGCCATCAGTGAGCCTAGCGGACTTACTGATGGCTACACCTTC.

The rearrangement uses TRBV7-2 and TRBJ1-5; no clear D. Germline values: CDR1 SGHTA, CDR2 FQGNSA. The CDR3 has 14 amino acids. Trimming took off 5 bases at V and 0 bases at J, with 8 bases between the two ends. In DNA, the CDR3 is TGTGCCAGCAGCCCGACAAGTAGCAATCAGCCCCAGCATTTT. Amino acids: CASSPTSSNQPQHF.

This chain uses TRBV14 with TRBJ2-3; TRBD2 is a possible D gene (6 bases). The V gene lost 0 bases and the J gene lost 3 bases, with 19 bases spanning the gap. This CDR3 is built from 18 residues. CDR1 and CDR2 from the germline V gene are SGHDN and FVKESK. The CDR3 bases are TGTGCCAGCAGCCAAGACTTCCGGAGGGCTGGTAGGACAGATACGCAGTATTTT. Its protein is CASSQDFRRAGRTDTQYF.

This clone was counted a single time. The chain joins TRBV15 to TRBJ2-3, with D unclear. Germline V CDR1 and CDR2: LNHNV, YYDKDF (reference sequence). The CDR3 covers 15 residues. With 0 bases removed from V and 2 bases from J, the gap between germline ends came to 9 bases. CDR3 coding DNA: TGTGCCACCAGCAGAGAATCCCTATACACAGATACGCAGTATTTT. Translating gives CATSRESLYTDTQYF. Combining the CDR3 with reference TRBV15 and TRBJ2-3 gives the whole variable domain DAMVIQNPRYQVTQFGKPVTLSCSQTLNHNVMYWYQQKSSQAPKLLFHYYDKDFNNEADTPDNFQSRRPNTSFCFLDIRSPGLGDTAMYLCATSRESLYTDTQYFGPGTRLTVL.

The chain recombines TRBV7-2 with TRBJ2-7; 9 positions match TRBD2. The CDR3 spans 13 residues. V shed 6 bases and J 3 bases; nucleotides not matched to a gene: 3. Germline lookup yields CDR1 SGHTA and CDR2 FQGNSA. The CDR3 sequence is CASSGREGYEQYF. CDR3 DNA sequence: TGTGCCAGCAGTGGGCGGGAGGGCTACGAGCAGTACTTC.

CDR3 DNA: TGCGCCAGCAGCTCCCTAGACAGGGGGTATGGTACTGAAGCTTTCTTT. Its protein is CASSSLDRGYGTEAFF. The rearrangement joins TRBV5-1 to TRBJ1-1; 9 positions match TRBD1. The CDR3 length is 16 residues. V was pared by 3 bases and J by 5 bases, with 11 bases of the junction left unmatched. The germline V gene encodes CDR1 SGHRS and CDR2 YFSETQ.

The J gene is TRBJ2-7, the V gene TRBV30, with D possibly being TRBD1 (6 bases). CDR1 is GTSNPN, CDR2 SVGIG, per germline (reference sequence). The CDR3 has 12 residues. V lost 4 bases and J 3 bases, leaving 10 bases between the germline ends. In nucleotides, the CDR3 is TGTGCCTGGACTCAGGGGATCTACGAGCAGTACTTC. Translation: CAWTQGIYEQYF.

The chain joins TRBV6-5 to TRBJ2-7; no clear D gene. CDR3 length: 13 amino acids. Germline values: CDR1 MNHEY, CDR2 SVGAGI. V lost 3 bases to trimming and J lost 3 bases, with 9 bases between them. This chain's CDR3 is CASSYGLLYEQYF. CDR3 bases: TGTGCCAGCAGTTATGGGCTCCTCTACGAGCAGTACTTC.

The CDR3 bases are TGTGCCAGCTCACCGAGGGACTCCAGGGTTGGAAACACTGAAGCTTTCTTT. This translates into CASSPRDSRVGNTEAFF. V is TRBV18 and J is TRBJ1-1; a weak D match, TRBD1 (5 bases). The length of the CDR3 is 17 residues. The germline CDR1 and CDR2 sequences are KGHSH and LQKENI. With 3 bases removed from V and 2 bases from J, the gap between germline ends came to 19 bases.

This chain links TRBV10-3 with TRBJ2-6, with 8 nucleotides matching TRBD1. The CDR3 runs 16 residues. Germline V gene data show CDR1 as ENHRY and CDR2 as SYGVKD. J was trimmed by 0 bases and V by 11 bases; bases with no gene match: 9. The DNA for the CDR3 is TGTGCCGTCGGGGGACAGGTCAACTCTGGGGCCAACGTCCTGACTTTC. This translates into CAVGGQVNSGANVLTF.

The chain employs TRBV27 and TRBJ2-1, with 7 bases identical to TRBD2. The CDR3 covers 16 residues. After removal of 5 bases from V and 7 bases from J, the junction contained 14 bases not matched to a gene. In germline, CDR1 is MNHEY, CDR2 SMNVEV (reference sequence). The CDR3 bases are TGTGCCAGCAGTACCGTAAAAGGGAGGGCATTGAATGAGCAGTTCTTC. Its protein product is CASSTVKGRALNEQFF.

DNA for the CDR3: TGTGCCAGCAGCGCGACTAGCGGGAGGAGCGATGAGCAGTTCTTC. Translation gives CASSATSGRSDEQFF. This chain joins TRBV9 and TRBJ2-1; 13 nucleotides match TRBD2. The junction had 5 bases not matched to a gene; V was cut back by 3 bases and J by 8 bases. CDR3 size: 15 residues. Looked up from germline, CDR1 is SGDLS and CDR2 is YYNGEE.

The rearrangement joins TRBV11-2 to TRBJ1-1; D might be TRBD1 (6 bases). The V gene lost 2 bases and the J gene lost 0 bases, with 7 bases spanning the gap. Looked up from germline, CDR1 is SGHAT and CDR2 is FQNNGV. CDR3 size: 14 residues. CDR3: CASSLNRVNTEAFF. DNA for the CDR3: TGTGCCAGCAGCTTAAACAGGGTGAACACTGAAGCTTTCTTT.

The genes are TRBV18 and TRBJ2-3, with 8 bases fitting TRBD2. Germline CDR1 KGHSH, CDR2 LQKENI. J was trimmed by 2 bases and V by 3 bases; bases with no gene match: 7. This CDR3 is built from 16 residues. The CDR3 DNA sequence: TGTGCCAGCTCACCCCTAGTAGCGGGATTCACAGATACGCAGTATTTT. Protein: CASSPLVAGFTDTQYF.

The rearrangement links TRBV4-3 to TRBJ2-1; 14 bases match TRBD2. The V segment lost 2 bases and the J segment 6 bases; nucleotides outside the gene matches: 9. The germline V gene encodes CDR1 LGHNA and CDR2 YSLEER. The CDR3 runs to 18 residues. The CDR3 nucleotides read TGCGCCAGCAGCCAATGGGGACCCGGGACTAGCGGGAGCAATGAGCAGTTCTTC. This translates into CASSQWGPGTSGSNEQFF.

The CDR3 region is CASSPTSGLGNQPQHF. The CDR3 DNA reads as TGTGCCAGCAGTCCCACCTCAGGGTTGGGAAATCAGCCCCAGCATTTT. The V and J genes are TRBV27 and TRBJ1-5; D perhaps matches TRBD1 (5 bases). Trimming took 5 bases from V and 4 from J, leaving 18 bases between them. Germline lookup yields CDR1 MNHEY and CDR2 SMNVEV (reference sequence). This CDR3 is 16 amino acids long.

The rearrangement links TRBV5-1 to TRBJ2-1; 11 nucleotides agree with TRBD2. The germline CDR1 and CDR2 sequences are SGHRS and YFSETQ. After removal of 5 bases from V and 5 bases from J, the junction contained 0 bases not matched to a gene. This CDR3 comprises 13 residues. CDR3 in DNA: TGCGCCAGCAGGACTAGCGGGAACAATGAGCAGTTCTTC. This translates into CASRTSGNNEQFF.